This T cell receptor (beta chain) appears in the sequencing data of a study of cytomegalovirus exposure and HLA in healthy donors. As concerns this clone: Its antigen is undetermined.

Findings and caveats of the study: In a later analysis, HLA-C alleles had the fewest associated TCRs, DRB1 alleles the most. The authors confirmed in vitro that a few CMV-associated chains were specific for CMV antigens.

V was clipped by 5 bases and J by 0 bases, with 17 bases between them. Germline CDR1 and CDR2: LNHDA and SQIVND (reference sequence). CDR3 length equals 17 residues. Donors sampled were nominally healthy, though unrecorded immune exposures were likely. The PCR used 60 Vbeta and 13 Jbeta primers. Produced via immunoSEQ multiplex PCR; TCRdb's table is partial and in-frame only. The sample's table shows over 80,000 clones. The sample consisted of PBMCs. This sequence was found in a girl between 10 and 17 years old in good health and CMV-seropositive. The chain is built from TRBV19 and TRBJ1-5, with D perhaps TRBD1 (5 bases). CDR3 in DNA: TGTGCCAGTAGTGGGCCCCTCAGGGCCCCTAGCAATCAGCCCCAGCATTTT. Protein product: CASSGPLRAPSNQPQHF.